This passage covers 32 T cell receptor beta chains from one sample sequenced in a study of T cells of healthy individuals. TCRdb reanalysed the 5' RACE reads using MiXCR and keeps one entry per CDR3 protein. Found here are around 98,000 distinct CDR3 sequences, roughly 18% of them singletons; the top ten hold 6.2%. The receptors shown here come from a human donor in good health.

V gene TRBV27 combines with J gene TRBJ2-1; 12 bases align to TRBD2. V lost 9 bases and J lost 8; bases outside the gene matches: 11. The CDR3 covers 15 residues. CDR1 MNHEY and CDR2 SMNVEV come from the germline V gene (reference sequence). CDR3 nucleotides: TGTGCCAGTAATCCTAGACTAGCGGGAGCAGATGAGCAGTTCTTC. Translating gives CASNPRLAGADEQFF.

The chain is built from TRBV4-2 and TRBJ2-5, with D tentatively TRBD1 (6 bases). From germline, CDR1 is LGHNA and CDR2 YNFKEQ. This CDR3 has 15 amino acids. V shed 6 bases and J shed 1 base, with 15 bases lying between them. The CDR3 DNA reads TGTGCCAGCAGTCCTCAGACAGGCGCCCAAGAGACCCAGTACTTC. As protein: CASSPQTGAQETQYF.

This clonotype turned up a few times. The rearrangement uses TRBV3-1 and TRBJ1-2; D remains unclear. Deletions cut 10 bases from V and 7 bases from J, with 16 bases between. Germline-derived CDR1 and CDR2 are LGHDT and YNNKEL (reference sequence). The CDR3 contains 12 residues. The CDR3 loop reads CATEQAMGGYTF. The CDR3, as DNA: TGTGCCACGGAGCAGGCGATGGGTGGCTACACCTTC.

The chain employs TRBV11-3 and TRBJ2-1; 8 positions match TRBD2. CDR3 length: 18 amino acids. Trimming cost V 2 bases and J 3 bases; bases outside gene matches: 12. Germline CDR1 reads SGHNT; CDR2 reads YENEEA. In nucleotides, the CDR3 is TGTGCCAGCAGCTTAACCCCGCTAGCGGGCCTCGTCTACAATGAGCAGTTCTTC. Amino acids: CASSLTPLAGLVYNEQFF.

This rearrangement joins TRBV5-1 to TRBJ1-4, with 8 nucleotides matching TRBD1. Losses at the gene ends were 4 bases for V and 3 bases for J; bases not matched to a gene: 5. CDR3 length: 15 amino acids. Germline lookup yields CDR1 SGHRS and CDR2 YFSETQ. The CDR3 spells CASSSGQGSNEKLFF. The CDR3 DNA follows: TGCGCCAGCAGCAGTGGACAGGGATCTAATGAAAAACTGTTTTTT. Complete variable domain (other parts from reference TRBV5-1 and TRBJ1-4): KAGVTQTPRYLIKTRGQQVTLSCSPISGHRSVSWYQQTPGQGLQFLFEYFSETQRNKGNFPGRFSGRQFSNSRSEMNVSTLELGDSALYLCASSSGQGSNEKLFFGSGTQLSVL.

A few counts support this clonotype. The chain links TRBV7-9 to TRBJ1-4, with 7 bases aligning to TRBD1. The CDR3 consists of 15 residues. Germline V gives CDR1 SEHNR, CDR2 FQNEAQ (reference sequence). Unmatched junction bases numbered 8, after V lost 7 bases and J lost 3 bases. CDR3 residues: CASTALGGSNEKLFF. The CDR3 bases are TGTGCCAGCACTGCTCTAGGGGGCTCTAATGAAAAACTGTTTTTT.

This chain's CDR3 is CASSARTERGLMRTDTQYF. The CDR3, as DNA: TGTGCCAGCAGCGCCAGGACAGAGAGGGGCCTAATGAGGACAGATACGCAGTATTTT. This chain uses TRBV7-2 with TRBJ2-3, with D perhaps matching TRBD1 (6 bases). V gave up 5 bases and J gave up 3 bases, with 27 bases separating them. This CDR3 region has 19 residues. Germline V gives CDR1 SGHTA, CDR2 FQGNSA. Full variable domain (rest looked up from reference TRBV7-2 and TRBJ2-3): GAGVSQSPSNKVTEKGKDVELRCDPISGHTALYWYRQSLGQGLEFLIYFQGNSAPDKSGLPSDRFSAERTGGSVSTLTIQRTQQEDSAVYLCASSARTERGLMRTDTQYFGPGTRLTVL.

This clonotype was picked up one time. The chain recombines TRBV29-1 with TRBJ2-1, with 10 bases fitting TRBD2. Per germline, CDR1 SQVTM and CDR2 ANQGSEA. The CDR3 has 15 amino acids. J was trimmed by 0 bases and V by 7 bases; bases with no gene match: 6. This chain's CDR3 is CSARSGGSSYNEQFF. The CDR3 region has the DNA TGCAGCGCTCGTAGCGGGGGGAGCTCCTACAATGAGCAGTTCTTC.

This clonotype was seen only a few times. V gene TRBV7-2 combines with J gene TRBJ2-7; D may be TRBD1 or TRBD2 (5 bases each). Germline V gene sequence: CDR1 SGHTA, CDR2 FQGNSA. The CDR3 sequence is 14 residues long. Trimming took 0 bases from V and 2 from J, leaving 8 bases between them. CDR3 DNA sequence: TGTGCCAGCAGCTTAGCGGGACCTACCTACGAGCAGTACTTC. Residues: CASSLAGPTYEQYF.

The chain combines TRBV2 with TRBJ2-5; tentative D call: TRBD2 (5 bases). Germline CDR1 and CDR2: SNHLY and FYNNEI. The CDR3 has 14 residues. Trimming pared 7 bases from V and 1 base from J, leaving 13 bases between. The CDR3 coding sequence is TGTGCCAGCACACGGGCTAGCAGCCAAGAGACCCAGTACTTC. As protein: CASTRASSQETQYF.

This chain connects TRBV7-3 to TRBJ1-1; tentative D call: TRBD1 (6 bases). Germline V gene data show CDR1 as SGHTA and CDR2 as FQGTGA. This CDR3 is 13 amino acids long. Trimming took 8 bases from V and 2 from J, leaving 12 bases between them. CDR3 sequence (DNA): TGTGCCAGCGGCCGGGACATTAACACTGAAGCTTTCTTT. This codes for CASGRDINTEAFF.

The genes are TRBV6-1 and TRBJ2-2, with D perhaps matching TRBD1 (7 bases). The CDR3 spans 16 residues. Trimming stripped 8 bases from V and 1 base from J, with 17 bases between. Germline V gene sequence: CDR1 MNHNS, CDR2 SASEGT. CDR3 nucleotide sequence: TGTGCCAGCGTATATGGGGGGACAGTGAACACCGGGGAGCTGTTTTTT. Translation: CASVYGGTVNTGELFF.

In its sample, this clonotype was seen a few times. This sequence joins TRBV7-6 and TRBJ2-3; the D gene is possibly TRBD1 (6 bases). Germline V gene data show CDR1 as SGHVS and CDR2 as FNYEAQ. The V and J ends lost 4 bases and 2 bases respectively, with 10 bases between them. The CDR3 loop spans 14 amino acids. This CDR3 reads CASSSRGFTDTQYF. For the CDR3, the DNA is TGTGCCAGCAGCTCCAGGGGATTCACAGATACGCAGTATTTT.

This clonotype was found many times. In DNA form, the CDR3 reads TGTGCCAGCAGCTTATCCTCCTACAATGAGCAGTTCTTC. Its protein is CASSLSSYNEQFF. This rearrangement joins TRBV11-2 to TRBJ2-1; D gene unclear. The germline CDR1 and CDR2 sequences are SGHAT and FQNNGV. With 2 bases removed from V and 0 bases from J, the gap between germline ends came to 2 bases. The CDR3 contains 13 residues. The whole variable domain, remainder taken from reference TRBV11-2 and TRBJ2-1, is EAGVAQSPRYKIIEKRQSVAFWCNPISGHATLYWYQQILGQGPKLLIQFQNNGVVDDSQLPKDRFSAERLKGVDSTLKIQPAKLEDSAVYLCASSLSSYNEQFFGPGTRLTVL.

On this clonotype: This may come from a read error, since a much larger clone is one base off. The V call is TRBV19, the J call TRBJ2-3; no clear D gene. Per germline, CDR1 LNHDA and CDR2 SQIVND (reference sequence). The CDR3 extends over 19 amino acids. Trimming pared 7 bases from V and 2 bases from J, leaving 28 bases between. CDR3 sequence (DNA): TGTGCCAGTAACCCTCATGGCGTAGTTCTAACACCTAACACAGATACGCAGTATTTT. Translation gives CASNPHGVVLTPNTDTQYF.

This clonotype has a count of ten or more. J is TRBJ1-1 and V is TRBV12-3 or TRBV12-4; D is perhaps TRBD1 (5 bases). The germline V and J ends were trimmed by 6 bases and 9 bases, with 11 bases remaining between them. The CDR3 spans 11 residues. In DNA form, the CDR3 reads TGTGCCAGCAGATTACAGGCCCAAGCTTTCTTT. As protein: CASRLQAQAFF.

The chain carries TRBV20-1 and TRBJ2-7, with 10 bases fitting TRBD1. After removal of 6 bases from V and 1 base from J, the junction contained 6 bases not matched to a gene. Per germline, CDR1 DFQATT and CDR2 SNEGSKA (reference sequence). The CDR3 loop spans 14 amino acids. The CDR3: CSANSGQGSYEQYF. The CDR3 DNA reads as TGCAGTGCCAACTCGGGACAGGGGTCCTACGAGCAGTACTTC.

This clonotype was counted between two and nine times. The CDR3 coding sequence is TGTGCCAGCGGGGGACTAGCAGTTTCCCCCTACAATGAGCAGTTCTTC. It encodes CASGGLAVSPYNEQFF. The rearrangement links TRBV28 to TRBJ2-1; 9 nucleotides line up with TRBD2. The CDR3 extends over 16 amino acids. The V gene end was trimmed by 8 bases and the J gene end by 2 bases; junction bases not matched to a gene: 10. Germline V lookup: CDR1 MDHEN, CDR2 SYDVKM.

V usage is TRBV6-2 or TRBV6-3 and J usage is TRBJ1-1; TRBD1 matches at 7 bases. CDR3 size: 13 residues. Germline assignment: CDR1 MNHEY and CDR2 SVGEGT. Trimming removed 7 bases from V and 3 bases from J; junction bases left unmatched: 5. The CDR3 region has the DNA TGTGCCAGCACGGACAGGTCGTACACTGAAGCTTTCTTT. Residues: CASTDRSYTEAFF.

This clonotype was observed many times. The chain combines TRBV5-1 with TRBJ2-3, with D perhaps TRBD1 or TRBD2 (6 bases each). V was clipped by 5 bases and J by 2 bases, with 12 bases between them. The CDR3 runs to 14 residues. CDR1 and CDR2 (germline): SGHRS, YFSETQ. CDR3 residues: CASRTGALTDTQYF. The CDR3 nucleotides are TGCGCCAGCAGGACGGGGGCCCTCACAGATACGCAGTATTTT.

The chain combines TRBV7-7 with TRBJ2-1; 15 bases match TRBD2. The CDR3 is 18 residues long. Germline-derived CDR1 and CDR2 are SSHAT and FNYEAQ (reference sequence). Trimming at V came to 5 bases and at J to 5 bases, leaving 10 bases not matched to a gene. The CDR3: CASSPVRTSGGGHNEQFF. The DNA of the CDR3 is TGTGCCAGCAGCCCCGTACGGACTAGCGGGGGGGGGCACAATGAGCAGTTCTTC.

This sequence joins TRBV5-1 and TRBJ2-7; no reliable D call. CDR3 size: 14 residues. Germline-derived CDR1 and CDR2 are SGHRS and YFSETQ. Trimming removed 0 bases at V and 3 bases at J, with 10 bases between. CDR3 residues: CASSLDWAHYEQYF. Here the CDR3 DNA reads TGCGCCAGCAGCTTGGATTGGGCCCACTACGAGCAGTACTTC.

This clonotype was observed at least ten times. The rearrangement links TRBV6-2 or TRBV6-3 to TRBJ2-7; TRBD1 is a possible D gene (6 bases). Germline assignment: CDR1 MNHEY and CDR2 SVGEGT. V was trimmed by 4 bases and J by 6 bases, leaving 16 bases between them. This CDR3 has 14 residues. For the CDR3, the DNA is TGTGCCAGCAGTTTCCAGGGGCCTAAGGGCGAGCAGTACTTC. Its protein product is CASSFQGPKGEQYF.

The J gene is TRBJ2-2, the V gene TRBV12-3 or TRBV12-4; 8 bases line up with TRBD1. This CDR3 is built from 16 residues. With 5 bases clipped from V and 0 bases from J, the junction kept 5 bases outside the gene matches. The CDR3 spells CASSLPDRANTGELFF. The DNA of the CDR3 is TGTGCCAGCAGTCTACCGGACAGGGCGAACACCGGGGAGCTGTTTTTT.

This clonotype was counted between two and nine times. The chain employs TRBV7-2 and TRBJ2-1, with 7 bases that match TRBD1. The CDR3 has 15 residues. J lost 4 bases, V lost 5 bases, and 8 bases had no gene match. Germline V gene lookup returns CDR1 SGHTA and CDR2 FQGNSA. In nucleotides, the CDR3 is TGTGCCAGCAGCCGGGGTCAGACAGGGTACAATGAGCAGTTCTTC. It is translated as CASSRGQTGYNEQFF.

This clonotype occurred a few times. The chain links TRBV9 to TRBJ2-1, with D perhaps TRBD2 (7 bases). Germline V gives CDR1 SGDLS, CDR2 YYNGEE. This CDR3 is built from 16 residues. The ends were cut back, 0 bases at V and 7 bases at J, with 17 bases in the middle. The CDR3 protein is CASSVGRPGGINEQFF. DNA of the CDR3: TGTGCCAGCAGCGTAGGACGCCCGGGGGGCATAAATGAGCAGTTCTTC.

This clonotype has at least ten counts. The gene calls are TRBV20-1 and TRBJ2-1; no firm D call. Trimming shortened V by 5 bases and J by 0 bases, and 14 bases separated the two germline ends. The germline V gene encodes CDR1 DFQATT and CDR2 SNEGSKA (reference sequence). The CDR3 has 15 residues. DNA for the CDR3: TGCAGTGCTCCCGACTTTGCGAGCTCCTACAATGAGCAGTTCTTC. Translated, it gives CSAPDFASSYNEQFF.

This clonotype was seen repeatedly, ten times or more. This chain connects TRBV5-1 to TRBJ2-1, with D tentatively TRBD2 (5 bases). There are 14 residues in the CDR3. The V end lost 4 bases, the J end lost 5 bases, and 13 bases lay between the germline ends. CDR1 and CDR2 (germline): SGHRS, YFSETQ. This CDR3 is CASSGEPQHNEQFF. CDR3 bases: TGCGCCAGCAGCGGGGAGCCCCAACACAATGAGCAGTTCTTC.

This sequence joins TRBV20-1 and TRBJ2-1; no firm D call. CDR3 length: 12 residues. Germline CDR1 DFQATT, CDR2 SNEGSKA (reference sequence). V was clipped by 0 bases and J by 9 bases, with 9 bases between them. CDR3 region: CSAREEHPEQFF. The CDR3 bases are TGCAGTGCTAGAGAGGAGCATCCTGAGCAGTTCTTC.

The chain has TRBV29-1 and TRBJ2-7; 7 positions agree with TRBD1. Trimming took 7 bases from V and 6 from J; bases not matched to a gene: 9. The germline V gene has CDR1 SQVTM and CDR2 ANQGSEA. The CDR3 consists of 12 residues. The CDR3 is CSGQQGHREQYF. The CDR3 DNA follows: TGCAGCGGACAACAGGGGCACCGCGAGCAGTACTTC.

The V and J genes are TRBV6-5 and TRBJ2-7, with D tentatively TRBD1 or TRBD2 (6 bases each). The CDR3 is 13 amino acids. CDR1 and CDR2 (germline): MNHEY, SVGAGI. Trimming took off 2 bases at V and 6 bases at J, with 11 bases between the two ends. CDR3 bases: TGTGCCAGCAGTTACAGGTGGGGGGCCGAGCAGTACTTC. It encodes CASSYRWGAEQYF.

The chain uses TRBV29-1 and TRBJ1-2; perhaps TRBD1 as D (6 bases). V was cut by 5 bases and J by 10 bases, with 20 bases left in between. The CDR3 totals 13 residues. CDR1 and CDR2 (germline): SQVTM, ANQGSEA. CDR3 region: CSVSDRRDLVYTF. Written as DNA, the CDR3 is TGCAGCGTTTCGGACAGACGCGACTTGGTCTACACCTTC.